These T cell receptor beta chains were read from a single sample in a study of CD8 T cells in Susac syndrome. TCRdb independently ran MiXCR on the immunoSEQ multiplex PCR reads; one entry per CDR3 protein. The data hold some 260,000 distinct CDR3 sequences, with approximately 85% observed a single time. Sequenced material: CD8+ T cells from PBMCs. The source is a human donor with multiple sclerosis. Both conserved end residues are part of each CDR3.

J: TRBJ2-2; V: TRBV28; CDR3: CASSLTGNTGELFF
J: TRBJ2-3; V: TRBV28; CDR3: CASAPPPATSSTDTQYF
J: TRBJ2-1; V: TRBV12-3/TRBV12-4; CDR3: CASSLRQGGTYNEQFF
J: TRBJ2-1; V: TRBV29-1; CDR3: CSVEDAGGSYNEQFF
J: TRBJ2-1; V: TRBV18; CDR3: CASSPPKGLGRGKNEQFF
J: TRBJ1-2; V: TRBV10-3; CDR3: CAIIPSDRVGGYTF
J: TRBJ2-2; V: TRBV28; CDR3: CASIEWDGGELFF
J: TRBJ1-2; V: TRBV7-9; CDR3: CASSPGLPSTF
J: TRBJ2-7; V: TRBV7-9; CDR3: CASTPSRDGSYEQYF
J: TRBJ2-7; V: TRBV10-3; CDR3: CAIREDSHEQYF
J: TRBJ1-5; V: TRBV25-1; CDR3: CASSGRETDQPQHF
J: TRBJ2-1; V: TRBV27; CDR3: CASTPSGSVFEQFF
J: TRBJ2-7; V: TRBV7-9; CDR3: CASSEDYYYEQYF
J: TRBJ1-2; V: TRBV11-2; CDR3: CASSNDRDRVSNGYTF
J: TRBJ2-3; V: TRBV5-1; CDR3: CASSLLRSTDTQYF
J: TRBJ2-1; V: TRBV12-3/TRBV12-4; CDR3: CASSFDEQFF
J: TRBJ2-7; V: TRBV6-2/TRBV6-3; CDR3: CASSYSKVAGPNSYEQYF
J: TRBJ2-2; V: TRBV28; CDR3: CASSFGQGWRNTGELFF
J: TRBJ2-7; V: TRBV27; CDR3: CASSVRDRGYEQYF
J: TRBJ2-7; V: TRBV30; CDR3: CAWNADTTVSYEQYF
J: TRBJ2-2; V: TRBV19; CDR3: CASTASGRSGTGELFF
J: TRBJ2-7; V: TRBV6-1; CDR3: CASSEYAGYEQYF
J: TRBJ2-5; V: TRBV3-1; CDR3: CASSGTSGEETQYF
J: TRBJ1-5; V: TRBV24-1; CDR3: CATSDLGPGEEGNQPQHF
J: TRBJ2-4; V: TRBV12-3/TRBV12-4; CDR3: CASSVAVWDIQYF
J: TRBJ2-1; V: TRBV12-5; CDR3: CASGATSGEYSEQFF
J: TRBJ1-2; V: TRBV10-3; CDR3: CAISEMGAPDYGYTF
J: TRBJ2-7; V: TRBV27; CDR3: CASSLGTGNQQYF
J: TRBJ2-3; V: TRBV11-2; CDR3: CASSLRAGTGDTQYF
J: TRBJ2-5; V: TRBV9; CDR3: CASSEASFEATQYF
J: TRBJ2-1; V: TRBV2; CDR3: CASSENPGAHNEQFF
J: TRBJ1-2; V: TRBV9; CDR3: CASRKGEGGYTF
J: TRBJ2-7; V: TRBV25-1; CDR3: CASSEQGAYEQYF
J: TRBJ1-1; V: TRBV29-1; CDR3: CSVLGNTEAFF
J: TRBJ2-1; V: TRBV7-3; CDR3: CASSLHGYNEQFF
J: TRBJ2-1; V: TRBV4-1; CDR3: CASGTINEQFF
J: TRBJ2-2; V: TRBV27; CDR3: CASSSLAVTGELFF
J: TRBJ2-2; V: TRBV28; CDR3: CASSPLGQGAGELFF
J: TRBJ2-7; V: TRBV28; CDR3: CASSLLGRDYEQYF
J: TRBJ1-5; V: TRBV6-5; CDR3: CASSLARGSNQPQHF